The T cell receptor (beta chain) under discussion was sequenced for a study of OX40 agonist ivuxolimab in advanced cancers. Study results and caveats: Also present in some nonresponders was a low level of normalized T-cell clonal expansion.

Repertoires were generated with immunoSEQ multiplex PCR, while TCRdb's copy carries only in-frame clones and drops some. Of around 40,000 clones in the sample, around 89% were seen once. Blood specimens came from baseline, cycle 4 day 1, and cycle 7 day 1. The CDR3 has 16 residues. Germline CDR1 and CDR2: SNHLY and FYNNEI. V shed 1 base and J shed 0 bases, with 13 bases lying between them. With respect to this clone: Its antigen is as yet unknown.

Sequenced here: CD4+ or CD8+ T cells sorted from blood, sampled in a trial of the OX40 agonist ivuxolimab. This sequence joins TRBV2 and TRBJ2-7, with D perhaps matching TRBD1 or TRBD2 (5 bases each). The clonotype comes from an adult with an advanced solid tumor such as melanoma, head and neck, liver or kidney cancer. CDR3 nucleotides: TGTGCCAGCAGTGAAGGGGGGATTTCGAGCTCCTACGAGCAGTACTTC. Protein sequence: CASSEGGISSSYEQYF.